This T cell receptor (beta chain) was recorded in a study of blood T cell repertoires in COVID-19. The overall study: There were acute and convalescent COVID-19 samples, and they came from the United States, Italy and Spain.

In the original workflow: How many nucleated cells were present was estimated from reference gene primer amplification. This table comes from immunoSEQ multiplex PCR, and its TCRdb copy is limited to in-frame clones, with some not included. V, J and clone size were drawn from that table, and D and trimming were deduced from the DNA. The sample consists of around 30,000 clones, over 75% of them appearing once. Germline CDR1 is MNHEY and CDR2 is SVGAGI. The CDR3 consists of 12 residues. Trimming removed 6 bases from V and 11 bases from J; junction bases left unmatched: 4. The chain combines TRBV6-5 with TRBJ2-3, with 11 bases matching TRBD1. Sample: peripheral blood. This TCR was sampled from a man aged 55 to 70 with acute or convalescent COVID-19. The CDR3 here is CASSSGTGGQYF. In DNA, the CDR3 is TGTGCCAGCAGCTCCGGGACAGGGGGGCAGTATTTT.